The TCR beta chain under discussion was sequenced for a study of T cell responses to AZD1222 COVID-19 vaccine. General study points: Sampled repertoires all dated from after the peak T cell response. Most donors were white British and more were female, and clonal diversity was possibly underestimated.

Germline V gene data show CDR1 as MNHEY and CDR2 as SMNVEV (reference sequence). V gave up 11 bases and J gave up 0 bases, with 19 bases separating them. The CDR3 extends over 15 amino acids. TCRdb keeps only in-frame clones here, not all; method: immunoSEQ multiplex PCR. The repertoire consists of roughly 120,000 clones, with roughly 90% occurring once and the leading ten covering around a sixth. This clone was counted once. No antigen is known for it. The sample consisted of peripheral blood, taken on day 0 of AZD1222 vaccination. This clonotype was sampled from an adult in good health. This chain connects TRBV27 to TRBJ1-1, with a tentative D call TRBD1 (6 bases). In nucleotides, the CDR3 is TGTGCCTGTCAGGGGAGAAGGGGAATGAACACTGAAGCTTTCTTT. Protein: CACQGRRGMNTEAFF.